This T cell receptor beta chain was captured in a study of blood T cell repertoires in COVID-19 (dated by TCRdb to 2019 to 2021). For the wider study: Collaborator samples came from the United States, Italy and Spain and covered acute and convalescent phases of COVID-19. The prospective study material was composed of cDNA or gDNA derived from T cells, B-cell-depleted T cells, or PBMCs. Deeply sampled blood TCRbeta repertoires from subjects exposed to, actively infected with, or recovered from COVID-19 were included in the dataset. A freely available public database, intended as a resource for researchers studying the immune response to SARS-CoV-2, is where the repertoires were released. The samples were drawn from two sources: the first 160 participants of the ongoing ImmuneRACE study, and 1,000 to 1,500 subjects contributed by 6 global collaborators. Sample metadata almost always included a de-identified subject ID, COVID-19 status, age in years and sex. Where available, HLA class I and class II types were obtained from metadata supplied by the sample provider rather than from assay-based typing.

TCRbeta CDR3 regions were amplified from genomic DNA by means of the immunoSEQ Assay, a bias-controlled multiplex PCR. The source study handled its data this way. The number of nucleated cells in each sample was estimated from the amplification of reference gene primers within the assay. To quantify the absolute abundance of each unique TCRbeta CDR3 rearrangement, sequence reads were collapsed and filtered. For each sample, productive Simpson clonality was calculated as the square root of Simpson's diversity index over productive rearrangements. As stored in TCRdb, this immuneACCESS dataset retains in-frame rearrangements with V and J assigned. A fraction of the clones does not appear; measured against another copy, unresolved V genes explain less than half of the discrepancy, and the remainder lacks a known reason. Clone size and V and J calls were adopted from that table, with D and trimming inferred from the DNA. The sample table lists over 50,000 clones, under 85% of them with a count of one. Of the sample, about 6.4% falls within the top ten clones.

As regards this clone: What antigen it recognizes has not been identified. No clone much larger than this one lies a single base away; base qualities are absent.

Broad study findings and their caveats: The amount of clinical and demographic metadata varied by source and participant and was provided uncurated.

V sheds 6 bases and J sheds 3 bases, leaving 11 bases between their ends. The CDR3 numbers 13 residues from cysteine through phenylalanine. Only the CDR3 DNA stays, 39 bases, in frame from base 1. Each collaborating institution followed its own protocols to collect whole blood in K2EDTA tubes. For TCRbeta analysis, collaborator samples were shipped as frozen whole blood, as isolated PBMCs, or as DNA extracted from either sample type. Recombination joined TRBV12-3 or TRBV12-4 with TRBJ1-2, and TRBD1 may be the D gene, going by 5 matching bases. The source is a woman aged 50 to 65 with active or convalescent COVID-19. The material sequenced was peripheral blood. The CDR3 region has the sequence CASRSGTDYGYTF. The nucleotides are TGTGCCAGCAGGTCCGGGACTGACTATGGCTACACCTTC.